This T cell receptor beta chain comes out of a study of monozygotic twins with inflammatory bowel disease. General observations from the study: IBD patients exhibited fewer clonotypes shared with other individuals than healthy twins, particularly with disease activity.

To note about this clonotype: Its antigen is as yet unknown.

Per the germline V gene, CDR1 is MNHEY and CDR2 is SMNVEV (reference sequence). The CDR3 totals 17 residues. Input per TCR library consisted of about 3.5 ug of total RNA. Reprocessing the 5' RACE reads, TCRdb reports a single entry for every CDR3 protein and omits DNA. Recorded for this sample: more than 350,000 distinct CDR3 sequences. The chain employs TRBV27 and TRBJ1-2; TCRdb outputs TRBD1, but without DNA this stays unchecked. This sequence was found in a human donor with ulcerative colitis or Crohn's disease, or a healthy co-twin of an affected twin (not recorded which). Sequencing input: blood. The CDR3 spells CASSKTGTGGLLYGYTF.